These 2 T cell receptor beta chains were all obtained from the same sample, sequenced in a study of CD8 T cells in ankylosing spondylitis. TCRdb ran MiXCR on the 5' RACE reads and lists one entry per CDR3 protein. The sample carries some 200,000 distinct CDR3 sequences, roughly 13% recorded once. Input material: blood, either unsorted or a sorted T cell fraction (not recorded which). These receptors originate from a male donor with ankylosing spondylitis or in good health (not recorded which).

CDR3 protein: CASSQQGQGSGTKYNEQFF. In nucleotides, the CDR3 is TGCGCCAGCAGCCAACAGGGACAGGGGAGTGGGACTAAATACAATGAGCAGTTCTTC. The V call is TRBV4-1, the J call TRBJ2-1, with 10 bases that match TRBD1. Unmatched junction bases numbered 14, after V lost 2 bases and J lost 4 bases. This CDR3 has 19 amino acids. From germline, CDR1 is MGHRA and CDR2 YSYEKL.

At least ten counts were recorded for this clonotype. The chain combines TRBV6-1 with TRBJ1-1, with D uncertain. CDR3 length equals 14 residues. Looked up from germline, CDR1 is MNHNS and CDR2 is SASEGT. V lost 9 bases to trimming and J lost 2 bases, with 16 bases between them. The CDR3 loop is CASEPGRLNTEAFF. In DNA form, the CDR3 reads TGTGCCAGTGAGCCCGGACGGTTAAACACTGAAGCTTTCTTT.